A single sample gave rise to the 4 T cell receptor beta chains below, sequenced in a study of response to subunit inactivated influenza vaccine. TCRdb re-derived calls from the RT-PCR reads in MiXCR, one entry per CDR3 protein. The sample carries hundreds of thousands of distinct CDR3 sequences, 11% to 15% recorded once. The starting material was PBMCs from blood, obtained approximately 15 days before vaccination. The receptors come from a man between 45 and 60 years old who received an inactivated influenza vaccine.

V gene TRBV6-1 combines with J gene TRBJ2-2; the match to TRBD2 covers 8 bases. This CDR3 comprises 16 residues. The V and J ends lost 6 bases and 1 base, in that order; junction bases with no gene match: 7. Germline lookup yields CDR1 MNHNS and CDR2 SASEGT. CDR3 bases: TGTGCCAGCAGACCCGCAGCGGGAGTGAACACCGGGGAGCTGTTTTTT. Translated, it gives CASRPAAGVNTGELFF.

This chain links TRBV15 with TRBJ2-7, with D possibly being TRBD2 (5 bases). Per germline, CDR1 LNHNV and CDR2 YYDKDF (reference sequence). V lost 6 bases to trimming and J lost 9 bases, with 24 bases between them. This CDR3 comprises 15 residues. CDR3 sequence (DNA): TGTGCCACCAGTTTCGGGGTAGGGCCAAACCTCGGGCAGTACTTC. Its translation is CATSFGVGPNLGQYF.

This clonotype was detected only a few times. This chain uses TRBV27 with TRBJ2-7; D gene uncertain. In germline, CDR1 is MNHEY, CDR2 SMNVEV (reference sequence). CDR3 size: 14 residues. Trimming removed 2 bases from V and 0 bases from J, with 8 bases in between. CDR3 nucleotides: TGTGCCAGCAGTTTAGGTCTCGACTCCTACGAGCAGTACTTC. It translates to CASSLGLDSYEQYF.

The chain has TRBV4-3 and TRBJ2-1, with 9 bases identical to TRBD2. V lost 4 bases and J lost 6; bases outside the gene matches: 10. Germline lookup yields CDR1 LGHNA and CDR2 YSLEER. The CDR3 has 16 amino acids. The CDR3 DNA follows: TGCGCCAGCAGCCCCTGGGGCGGGGGGGCCTCCAATGAGCAGTTCTTC. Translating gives CASSPWGGGASNEQFF.